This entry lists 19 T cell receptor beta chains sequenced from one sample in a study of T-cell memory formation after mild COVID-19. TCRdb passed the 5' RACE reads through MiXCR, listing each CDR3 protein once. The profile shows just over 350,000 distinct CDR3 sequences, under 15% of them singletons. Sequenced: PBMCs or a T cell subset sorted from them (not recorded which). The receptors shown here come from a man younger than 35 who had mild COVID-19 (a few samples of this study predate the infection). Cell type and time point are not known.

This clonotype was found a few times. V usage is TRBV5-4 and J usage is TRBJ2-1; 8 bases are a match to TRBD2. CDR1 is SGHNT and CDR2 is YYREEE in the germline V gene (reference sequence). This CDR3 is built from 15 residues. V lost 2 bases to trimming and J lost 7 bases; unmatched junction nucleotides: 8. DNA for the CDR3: TGTGCCAGCAGCTTCACCGGGGGGGCCCCGAATGAGCAGTTCTTC. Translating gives CASSFTGGAPNEQFF.

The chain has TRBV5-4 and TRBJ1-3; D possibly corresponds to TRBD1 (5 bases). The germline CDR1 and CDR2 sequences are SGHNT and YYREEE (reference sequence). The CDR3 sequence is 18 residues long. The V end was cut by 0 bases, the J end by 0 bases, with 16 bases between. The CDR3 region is CASSLGGGGSSSGNTIYF. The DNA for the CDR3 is TGTGCCAGCAGCTTGGGTGGTGGGGGGTCAAGCTCTGGAAACACCATATATTTT.

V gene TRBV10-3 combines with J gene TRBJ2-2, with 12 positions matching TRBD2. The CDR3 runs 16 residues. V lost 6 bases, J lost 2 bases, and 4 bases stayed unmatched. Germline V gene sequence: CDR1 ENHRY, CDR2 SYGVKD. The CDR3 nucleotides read TGTGCCATCAGAGAGACTAGCGGGGGAAACACCGGGGAGCTGTTTTTT. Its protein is CAIRETSGGNTGELFF.

For the CDR3, the DNA is TGTGCCAGCACAAGGGAGGCTGGCTACACCTTC. It yields the protein CASTREAGYTF. The chain links TRBV2 to TRBJ1-2; no clear D. V shed 7 bases and J shed 7 bases, with 10 bases lying between them. Germline-derived CDR1 and CDR2 are SNHLY and FYNNEI. The CDR3 has 11 amino acids.

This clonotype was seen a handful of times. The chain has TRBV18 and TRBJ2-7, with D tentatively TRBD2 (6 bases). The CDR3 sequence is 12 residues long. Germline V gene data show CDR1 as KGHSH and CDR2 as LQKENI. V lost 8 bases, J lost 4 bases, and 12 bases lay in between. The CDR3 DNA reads TGTGCCAGCGGGACGGGGACTTACGAGCAGTACGTC. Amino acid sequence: CASGTGTYEQYV.

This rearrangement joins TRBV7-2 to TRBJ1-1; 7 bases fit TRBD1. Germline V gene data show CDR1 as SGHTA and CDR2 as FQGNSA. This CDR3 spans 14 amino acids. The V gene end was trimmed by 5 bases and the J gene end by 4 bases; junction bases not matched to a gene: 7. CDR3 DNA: TGTGCCAGCAGCCCAGACCACAGGGGCACTGAAGCTTTCTTT. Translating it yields CASSPDHRGTEAFF. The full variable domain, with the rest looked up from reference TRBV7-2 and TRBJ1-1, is GAGVSQSPSNKVTEKGKDVELRCDPISGHTALYWYRQSLGQGLEFLIYFQGNSAPDKSGLPSDRFSAERTGGSVSTLTIQRTQQEDSAVYLCASSPDHRGTEAFFGQGTRLTVV.

CDR3 sequence: CASSSVGQSAYEQYF. The CDR3 DNA reads as TGTGCCAGCAGCTCCGTGGGCCAGTCCGCCTACGAGCAGTACTTC. V usage is TRBV12-3 or TRBV12-4 and J usage is TRBJ2-7; D ambiguous. Between the trimmed V and J ends, which lost 6 bases and 2 bases, there was a span of 17 bases. The CDR3 extends over 15 amino acids.

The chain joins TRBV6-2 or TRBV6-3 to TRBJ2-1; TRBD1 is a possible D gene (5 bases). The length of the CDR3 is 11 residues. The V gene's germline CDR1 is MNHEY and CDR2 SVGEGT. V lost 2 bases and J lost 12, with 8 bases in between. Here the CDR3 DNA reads TGTGCCAGCAGTTACGGACAAGGGCAGTTCTTC. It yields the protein CASSYGQGQFF.

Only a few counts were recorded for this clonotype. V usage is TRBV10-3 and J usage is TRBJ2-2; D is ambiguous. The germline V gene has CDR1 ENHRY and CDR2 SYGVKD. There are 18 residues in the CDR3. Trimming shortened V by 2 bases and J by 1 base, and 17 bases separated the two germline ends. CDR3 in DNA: TGTGCCATCAGTGAGCGATTCTTCGAGACACAGAACACCGGGGAGCTGTTTTTT. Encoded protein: CAISERFFETQNTGELFF.

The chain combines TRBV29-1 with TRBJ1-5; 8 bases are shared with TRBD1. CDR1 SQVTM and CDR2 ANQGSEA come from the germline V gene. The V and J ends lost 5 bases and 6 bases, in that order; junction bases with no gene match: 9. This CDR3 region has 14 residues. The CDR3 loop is CSVTDRDGSQPQHF. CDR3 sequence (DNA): TGCAGCGTTACGGACAGGGATGGAAGTCAGCCCCAGCATTTT.

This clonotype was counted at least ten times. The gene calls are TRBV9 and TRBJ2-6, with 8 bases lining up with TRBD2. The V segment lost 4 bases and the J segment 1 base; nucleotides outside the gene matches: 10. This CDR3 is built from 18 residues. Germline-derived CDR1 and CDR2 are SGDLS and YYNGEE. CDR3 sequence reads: CASSPEGGGSSGANVLTF. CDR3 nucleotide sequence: TGTGCCAGCAGCCCAGAAGGCGGGGGGTCGTCTGGGGCCAACGTCCTGACTTTC.

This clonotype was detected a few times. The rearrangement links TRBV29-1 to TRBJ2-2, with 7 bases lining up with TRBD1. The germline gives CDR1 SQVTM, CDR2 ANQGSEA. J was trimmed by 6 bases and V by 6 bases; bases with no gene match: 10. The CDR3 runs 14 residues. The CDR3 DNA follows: TGCAGCGTCCGACAGGGCCCGTCCGCCGGGGAGCTGTTTTTT. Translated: CSVRQGPSAGELFF.

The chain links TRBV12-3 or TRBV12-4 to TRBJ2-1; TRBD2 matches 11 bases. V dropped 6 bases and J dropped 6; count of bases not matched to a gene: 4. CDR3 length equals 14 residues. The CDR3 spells CASRVAGGRNEQFF. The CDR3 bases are TGTGCCAGCAGAGTAGCGGGGGGGCGCAATGAGCAGTTCTTC.

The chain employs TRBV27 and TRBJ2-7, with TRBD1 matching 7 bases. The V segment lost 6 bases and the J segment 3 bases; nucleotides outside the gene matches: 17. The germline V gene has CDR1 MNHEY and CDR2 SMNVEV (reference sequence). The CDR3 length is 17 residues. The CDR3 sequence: CASRPDRDLLIVYEQYV. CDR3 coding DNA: TGTGCCAGCAGACCAGACAGGGATCTCTTAATTGTCTACGAGCAGTACGTC.

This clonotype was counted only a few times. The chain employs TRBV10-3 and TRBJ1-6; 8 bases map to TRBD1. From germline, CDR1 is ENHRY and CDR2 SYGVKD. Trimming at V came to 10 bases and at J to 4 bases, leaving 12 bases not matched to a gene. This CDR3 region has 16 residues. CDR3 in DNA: TGTGCCACCTCGGACCCGGACAGGGAATATAATTCACCCCTCCACTTT. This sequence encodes CATSDPDREYNSPLHF.

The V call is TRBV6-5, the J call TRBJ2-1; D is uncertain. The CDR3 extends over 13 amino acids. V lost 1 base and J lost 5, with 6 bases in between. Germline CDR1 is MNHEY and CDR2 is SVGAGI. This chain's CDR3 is CASSYYLDNEQFF. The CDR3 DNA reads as TGTGCCAGCAGTTACTATCTAGACAATGAGCAGTTCTTC.

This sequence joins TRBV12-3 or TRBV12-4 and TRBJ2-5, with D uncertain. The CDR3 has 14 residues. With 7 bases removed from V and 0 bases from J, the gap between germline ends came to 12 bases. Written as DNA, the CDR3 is TGTGCCAGCACCCCTGGCCTCTACCAAGAGACCCAGTACTTC. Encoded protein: CASTPGLYQETQYF.

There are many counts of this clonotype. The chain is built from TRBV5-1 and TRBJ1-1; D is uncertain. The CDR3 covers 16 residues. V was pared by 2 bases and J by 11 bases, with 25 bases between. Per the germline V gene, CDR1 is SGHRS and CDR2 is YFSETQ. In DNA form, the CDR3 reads TGCGCCAGCAGCTTAGTCGGTAACACCGGGAAAAATGGGGCTTTCTTT. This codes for CASSLVGNTGKNGAFF.

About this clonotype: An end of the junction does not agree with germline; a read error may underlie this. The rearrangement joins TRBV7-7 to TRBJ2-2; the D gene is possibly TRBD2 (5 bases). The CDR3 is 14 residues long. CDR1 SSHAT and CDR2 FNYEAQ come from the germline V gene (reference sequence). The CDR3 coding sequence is TGTGCTAGCAGCTTAGCGTATCTCACCGGGGAGCTGTTTTTT. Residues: CASSLAYLTGELFF.